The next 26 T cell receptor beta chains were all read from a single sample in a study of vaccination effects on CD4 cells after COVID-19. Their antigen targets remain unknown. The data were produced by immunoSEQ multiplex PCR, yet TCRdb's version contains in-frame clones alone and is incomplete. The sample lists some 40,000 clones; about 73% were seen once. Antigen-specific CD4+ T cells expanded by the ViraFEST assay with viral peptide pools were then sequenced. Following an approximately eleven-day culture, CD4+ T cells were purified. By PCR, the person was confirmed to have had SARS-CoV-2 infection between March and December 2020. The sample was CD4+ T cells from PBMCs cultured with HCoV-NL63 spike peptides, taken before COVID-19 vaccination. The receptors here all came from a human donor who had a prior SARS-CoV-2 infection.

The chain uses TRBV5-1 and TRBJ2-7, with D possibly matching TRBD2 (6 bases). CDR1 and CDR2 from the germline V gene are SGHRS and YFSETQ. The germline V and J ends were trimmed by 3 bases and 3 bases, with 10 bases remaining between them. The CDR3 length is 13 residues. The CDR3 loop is CASSSTSHYEQYF. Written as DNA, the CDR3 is TGCGCCAGCAGCTCGACTAGTCACTACGAGCAGTACTTC.

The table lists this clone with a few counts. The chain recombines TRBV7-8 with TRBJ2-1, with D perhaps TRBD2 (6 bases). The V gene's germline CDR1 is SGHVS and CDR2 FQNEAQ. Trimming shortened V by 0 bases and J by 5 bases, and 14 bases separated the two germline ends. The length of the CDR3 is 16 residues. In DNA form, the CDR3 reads TGTGCCAGCAGCTTAGCGCGGATAGCGGTGAACAATGAGCAGTTCTTC. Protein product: CASSLARIAVNNEQFF.

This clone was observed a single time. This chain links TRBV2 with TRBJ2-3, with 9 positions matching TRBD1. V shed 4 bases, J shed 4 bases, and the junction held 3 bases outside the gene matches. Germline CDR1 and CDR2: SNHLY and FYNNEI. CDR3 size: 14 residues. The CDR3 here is CASSGDRGADTQYF. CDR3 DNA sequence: TGTGCCAGCAGTGGAGACAGGGGGGCAGATACGCAGTATTTT.

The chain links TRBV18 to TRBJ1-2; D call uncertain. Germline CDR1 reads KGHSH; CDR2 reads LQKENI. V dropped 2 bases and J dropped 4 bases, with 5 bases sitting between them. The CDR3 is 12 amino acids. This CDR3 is CASSPKSYGYTF. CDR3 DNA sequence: TGTGCCAGCTCACCAAAATCCTATGGCTACACCTTC.

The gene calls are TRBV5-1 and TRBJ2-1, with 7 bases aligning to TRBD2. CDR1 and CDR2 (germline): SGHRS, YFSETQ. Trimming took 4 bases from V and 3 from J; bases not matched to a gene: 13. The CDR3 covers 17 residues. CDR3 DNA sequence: TGCGCCAGCAGCGTCCGACACGGGGAGGGCGTCTACAATGAGCAGTTCTTC. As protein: CASSVRHGEGVYNEQFF.

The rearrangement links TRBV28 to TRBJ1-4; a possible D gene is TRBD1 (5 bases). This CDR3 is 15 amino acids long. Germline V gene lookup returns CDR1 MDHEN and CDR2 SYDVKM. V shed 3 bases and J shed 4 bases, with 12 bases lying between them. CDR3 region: CASSFGAAFNEKLFF. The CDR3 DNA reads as TGTGCCAGCAGTTTTGGGGCAGCTTTTAATGAAAAACTGTTTTTT.

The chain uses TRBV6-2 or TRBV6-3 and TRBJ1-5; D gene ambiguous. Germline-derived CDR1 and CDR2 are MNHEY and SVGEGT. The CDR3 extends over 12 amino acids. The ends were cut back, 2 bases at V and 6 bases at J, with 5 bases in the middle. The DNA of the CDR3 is TGTGCCAGCAGTTACAAGGGTCAGCCCCAGCATTTT. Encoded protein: CASSYKGQPQHF.

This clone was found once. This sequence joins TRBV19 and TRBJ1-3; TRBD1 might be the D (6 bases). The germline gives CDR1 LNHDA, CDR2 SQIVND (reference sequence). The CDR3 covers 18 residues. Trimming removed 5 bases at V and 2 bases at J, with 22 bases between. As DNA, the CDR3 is TGTGCCAGTAGTCCCGGGACAAGAGCTGTCGGTACTGGAAACACCATATATTTT. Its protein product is CASSPGTRAVGTGNTIYF.

The CDR3 bases are TGTGCCAGCAGCTTGGCCCGGGAGCAGTTCTTC. Translation: CASSLAREQFF. The genes are TRBV5-4 and TRBJ2-1; D unclear. The germline gives CDR1 SGHNT, CDR2 YYREEE (reference sequence). Trimming took off 0 bases at V and 10 bases at J, with 5 bases between the two ends. The CDR3 totals 11 residues.

CDR3 sequence reads: CASSDTAHEKLFF. CDR3 nucleotide sequence: TGCGCCAGCAGTGATACCGCTCATGAAAAACTGTTTTTT. The chain combines TRBV10-2 with TRBJ1-4; no reliable D call. This CDR3 has 13 residues. Germline V gene data show CDR1 as WSHSY and CDR2 as SAAADI. With 3 bases removed from V and 6 bases from J, the gap between germline ends came to 8 bases.

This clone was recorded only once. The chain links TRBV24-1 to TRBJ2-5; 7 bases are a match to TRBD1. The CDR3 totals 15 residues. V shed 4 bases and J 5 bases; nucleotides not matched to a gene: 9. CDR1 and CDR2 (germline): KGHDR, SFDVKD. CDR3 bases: TGTGCCACCAGTGAGCTAGAGACAGGGCGGGAGACCCAGTACTTC. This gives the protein CATSELETGRETQYF.

The CDR3 DNA sequence: TGCAGTGCTAGTTTAGGGACTCCCCATTACAATGAGCAGTTCTTC. Translated, it gives CSASLGTPHYNEQFF. The V gene is TRBV20-1, the J gene TRBJ2-1; possibly TRBD2 for D (6 bases). This CDR3 is built from 15 residues. The germline CDR1 and CDR2 sequences are DFQATT and SNEGSKA (reference sequence). The V end lost 3 bases, the J end lost 4 bases, and 16 bases lay between the germline ends.

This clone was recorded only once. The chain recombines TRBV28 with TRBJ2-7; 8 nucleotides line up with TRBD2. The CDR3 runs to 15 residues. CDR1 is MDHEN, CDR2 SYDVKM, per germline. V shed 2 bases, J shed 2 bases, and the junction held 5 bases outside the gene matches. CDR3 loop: CASSLIAGSAYEQYF. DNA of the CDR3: TGTGCCAGCAGTTTAATAGCGGGATCTGCCTACGAGCAGTACTTC.

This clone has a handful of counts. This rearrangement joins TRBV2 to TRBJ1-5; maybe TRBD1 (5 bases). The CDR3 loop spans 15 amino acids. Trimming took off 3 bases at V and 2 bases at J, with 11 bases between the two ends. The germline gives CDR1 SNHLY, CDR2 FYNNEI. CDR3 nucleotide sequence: TGTGCCAGCAGTGATTGGGGGTATGGCAATCAGCCCCAGCATTTT. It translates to CASSDWGYGNQPQHF.

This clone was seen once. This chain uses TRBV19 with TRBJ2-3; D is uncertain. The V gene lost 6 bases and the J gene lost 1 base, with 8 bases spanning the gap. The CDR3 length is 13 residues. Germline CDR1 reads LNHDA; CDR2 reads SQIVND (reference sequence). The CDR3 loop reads CASSNLGTDTQYF. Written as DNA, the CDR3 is TGTGCCAGTAGCAACCTTGGCACAGATACGCAGTATTTT.

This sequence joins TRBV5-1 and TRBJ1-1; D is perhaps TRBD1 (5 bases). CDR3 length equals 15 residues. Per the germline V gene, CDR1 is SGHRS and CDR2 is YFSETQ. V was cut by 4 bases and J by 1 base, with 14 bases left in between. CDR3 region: CASSPLGHGNTEAFF. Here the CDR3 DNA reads TGCGCCAGCAGCCCTTTAGGACACGGGAACACTGAAGCTTTCTTT.

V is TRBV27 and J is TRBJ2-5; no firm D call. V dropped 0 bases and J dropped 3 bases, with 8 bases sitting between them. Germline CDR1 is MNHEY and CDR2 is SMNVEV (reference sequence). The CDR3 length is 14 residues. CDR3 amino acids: CASSLSYREETQYF. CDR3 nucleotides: TGTGCCAGCAGTTTATCCTACAGAGAAGAGACCCAGTACTTC.

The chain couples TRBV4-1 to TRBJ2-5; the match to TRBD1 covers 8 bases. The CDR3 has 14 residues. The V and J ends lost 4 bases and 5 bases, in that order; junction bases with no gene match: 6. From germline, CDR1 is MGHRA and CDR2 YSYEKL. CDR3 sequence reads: CASSLQGVRETQYF. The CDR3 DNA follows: TGCGCCAGCAGCCTACAGGGGGTGCGGGAGACCCAGTACTTC.

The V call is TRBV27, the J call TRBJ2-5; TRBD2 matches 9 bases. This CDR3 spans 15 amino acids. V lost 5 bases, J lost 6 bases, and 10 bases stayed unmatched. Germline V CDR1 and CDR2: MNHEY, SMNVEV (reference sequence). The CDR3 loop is CASSLLAGWPKTQYF. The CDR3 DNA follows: TGTGCCAGCAGTCTCCTAGCGGGGTGGCCAAAGACCCAGTACTTC.

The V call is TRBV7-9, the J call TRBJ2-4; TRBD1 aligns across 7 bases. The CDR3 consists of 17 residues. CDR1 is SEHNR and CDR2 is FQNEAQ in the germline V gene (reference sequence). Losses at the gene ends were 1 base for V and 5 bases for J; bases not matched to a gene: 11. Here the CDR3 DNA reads TGTGCCAGCAGCTTAGGATTTGGCAGGGGGACCCAAAACATTCAGTACTTC. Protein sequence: CASSLGFGRGTQNIQYF.

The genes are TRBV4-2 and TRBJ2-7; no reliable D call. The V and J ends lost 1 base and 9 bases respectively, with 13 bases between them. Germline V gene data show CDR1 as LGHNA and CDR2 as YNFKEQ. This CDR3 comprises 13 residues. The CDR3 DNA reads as TGTGCCAGCAGCCAAGTTTCAGCGTATGGGCAGTACTTC. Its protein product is CASSQVSAYGQYF.

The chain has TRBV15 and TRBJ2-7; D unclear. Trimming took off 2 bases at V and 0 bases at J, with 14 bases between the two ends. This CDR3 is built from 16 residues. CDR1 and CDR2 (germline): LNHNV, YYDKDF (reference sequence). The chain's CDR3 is CATSRSFSRSSYEQYF. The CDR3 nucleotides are TGTGCCACCAGCAGATCGTTTAGCAGGAGCTCCTACGAGCAGTACTTC.

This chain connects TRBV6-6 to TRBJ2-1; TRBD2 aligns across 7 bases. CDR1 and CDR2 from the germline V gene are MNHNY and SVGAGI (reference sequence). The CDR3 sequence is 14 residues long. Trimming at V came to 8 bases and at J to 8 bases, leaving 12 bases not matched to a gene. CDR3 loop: CASLAVAPYYEQFF. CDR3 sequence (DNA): TGTGCCAGCCTAGCGGTCGCTCCCTATTATGAGCAGTTCTTC.

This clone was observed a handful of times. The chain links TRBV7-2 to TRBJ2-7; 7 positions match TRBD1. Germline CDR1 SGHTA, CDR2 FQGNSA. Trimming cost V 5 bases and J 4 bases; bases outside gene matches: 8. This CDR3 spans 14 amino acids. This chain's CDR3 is CASSATGAAYEQYF. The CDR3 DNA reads TGTGCCAGCAGCGCCACAGGGGCCGCGTACGAGCAGTACTTC.

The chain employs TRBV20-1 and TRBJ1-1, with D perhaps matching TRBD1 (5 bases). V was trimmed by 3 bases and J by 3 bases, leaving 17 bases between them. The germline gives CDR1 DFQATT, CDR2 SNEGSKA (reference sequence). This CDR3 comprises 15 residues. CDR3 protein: CSASYDGGTDTEAFF. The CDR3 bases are TGCAGTGCTAGTTACGATGGGGGGACTGACACTGAAGCTTTCTTT.

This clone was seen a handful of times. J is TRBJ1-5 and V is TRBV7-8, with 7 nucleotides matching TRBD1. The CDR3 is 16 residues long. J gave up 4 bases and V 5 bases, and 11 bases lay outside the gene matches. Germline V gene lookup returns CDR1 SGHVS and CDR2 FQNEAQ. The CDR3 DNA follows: TGTGCCAGCAGCCACCTCGCCGGGACAGAAAATCAGCCCCAGCATTTT. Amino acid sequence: CASSHLAGTENQPQHF.